This T cell receptor beta chain was profiled in a study of radiation and T cells in renal cell carcinoma. The time point denotes: baseline pretreatment blood. Treatment specified: 15 Gy SBRT to primary tumor, nephrectomy 4 weeks later. Measured with immunoSEQ multiplex PCR; TCRdb has only the in-frame clones, and not every one. The sample has 140,000 or so clones; roughly 84% are singletons. CDR3 size: 15 residues. Germline CDR1 SEHNR, CDR2 FQNEAQ (reference sequence). V lost 2 bases, J lost 0 bases, and 10 bases lay in between. Sequences were derived from blood, sampled from a patient whose treatment included radiotherapy and nephrectomy. This chain links TRBV7-9 with TRBJ1-2, with D possibly TRBD1 on 6 matching bases. The clonotype was recovered from a woman in her forties or fifties with renal cell carcinoma. The CDR3 sequence is CASSLTGTTNYGYTF. The CDR3, as DNA: TGTGCCAGCAGCTTAACAGGGACCACTAACTATGGCTACACCTTC.